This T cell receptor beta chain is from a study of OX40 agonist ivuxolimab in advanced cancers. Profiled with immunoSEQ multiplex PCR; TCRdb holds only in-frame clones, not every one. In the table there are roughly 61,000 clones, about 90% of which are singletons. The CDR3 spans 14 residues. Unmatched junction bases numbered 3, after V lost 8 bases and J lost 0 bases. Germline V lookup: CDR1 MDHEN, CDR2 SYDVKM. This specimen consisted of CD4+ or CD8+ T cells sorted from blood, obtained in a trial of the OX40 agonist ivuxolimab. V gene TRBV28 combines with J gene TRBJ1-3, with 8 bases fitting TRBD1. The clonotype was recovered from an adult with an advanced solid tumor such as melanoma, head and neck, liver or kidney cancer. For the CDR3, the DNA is TGTGCCAGCGGAGGGACAGGCTCTGGAAACACCATATATTTT. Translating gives CASGGTGSGNTIYF.